This record looks at one TCR beta chain sequence and its context. The data derive from a study of technical replicates of blood from several donors. Sequenced by immunoSEQ multiplex PCR; TCRdb stores in-frame clones only, minus some. Among more than 70,000 clones listed, about 90% were seen once. The source material was T cells isolated from PBMCs. This receptor was obtained from a human donor in good health.

As DNA, the CDR3 is TGCGCCAGCAGCTTAGACTCAAGCACCGGGGAGCTGTTTTTT. The encoded protein is CASSLDSSTGELFF. This sequence joins TRBV5-1 and TRBJ2-2, with no clear D. Trimming took off 2 bases at V and 4 bases at J, with 9 bases between the two ends. CDR1 is SGHRS and CDR2 is YFSETQ in the germline V gene. There are 14 residues in the CDR3.